The 22 T cell receptor beta chains listed next were all sequenced from one sample in a study of blood T cell repertoires in COVID-19. Sequencing was performed with immunoSEQ multiplex PCR; in TCRdb, only in-frame clones are kept and a portion is missing. This table holds some 420,000 clones, approximately 92% found once. Sequencing was done on a sample of PBMCs or T cells enriched from blood (not recorded which). The receptors were gathered from a young man who had recovered from COVID-19.

J is TRBJ1-3 and V is TRBV27; 7 bases align to TRBD1. This CDR3 is built from 14 residues. CDR1 is MNHEY, CDR2 SMNVEV, per germline (reference sequence). Germline trimming cut 6 bases from V and 2 bases from J; bases unmatched to any gene: 4. CDR3 protein: CASRSGTAGNTIYF. In nucleotides, the CDR3 is TGTGCCAGCAGATCCGGGACAGCTGGAAACACCATATATTTT.

The chain has TRBV19 and TRBJ2-3; D not resolved. This CDR3 is 14 amino acids long. V was trimmed by 2 bases and J by 4 bases, leaving 10 bases between them. CDR1 and CDR2 from the germline V gene are LNHDA and SQIVND (reference sequence). The CDR3 nucleotides are TGTGCCAGTAGTATACAGTTGTCATCAGATACGCAGTATTTT. Translating gives CASSIQLSSDTQYF.

This clone was recorded a few times. The J gene is TRBJ1-5, the V gene TRBV19; 7 bases map to TRBD1. Germline CDR1 is LNHDA and CDR2 is SQIVND (reference sequence). The CDR3 spans 13 residues. J gave up 5 bases and V 7 bases, and 5 bases lay outside the gene matches. In nucleotides, the CDR3 is TGTGCCAGTATAGACAGGGCGGATCAGCCCCAGCATTTT. Translated, it gives CASIDRADQPQHF.

The genes are TRBV9 and TRBJ1-2, with 7 nucleotides matching TRBD1. Germline values: CDR1 SGDLS, CDR2 YYNGEE. With V trimmed by 0 bases and J by 6 bases, 11 bases remained unmatched. The CDR3 contains 16 residues. In nucleotides, the CDR3 is TGTGCCAGCAGCGTAGGCCACTCTGGAGGGGGCGATGGCTACACCTTC. As protein: CASSVGHSGGGDGYTF.

The chain employs TRBV5-1 and TRBJ1-4; no clear D gene. CDR3 length: 14 residues. With 1 base removed from V and 4 bases from J, the gap between germline ends came to 8 bases. Germline V CDR1 and CDR2: SGHRS, YFSETQ. The CDR3 loop reads CASSLSQNNEKLFF. CDR3 sequence (DNA): TGCGCCAGCAGCTTGTCCCAGAATAATGAAAAACTGTTTTTT.

The rearrangement links TRBV4-1 to TRBJ1-5; the D is unclear. V was cut by 4 bases and J by 6 bases, with 16 bases left in between. CDR3 length equals 15 residues. The germline V gene encodes CDR1 MGHRA and CDR2 YSYEKL. As DNA, the CDR3 is TGCGCCAGCAGCCGAGTGCAGGAAGTCAGTCAGCCCCAGCATTTT. This translates into CASSRVQEVSQPQHF.

The V and J genes are TRBV6-5 and TRBJ1-2; D not resolved. Germline CDR1 and CDR2: MNHEY and SVGAGI. V lost 0 bases and J lost 8, with 10 bases in between. The CDR3 is 13 residues long. The DNA of the CDR3 is TGTGCCAGCAGTTACTCTCCAGGAAGCGGCTACACCTTC. It translates to CASSYSPGSGYTF.

The rearrangement links TRBV28 to TRBJ2-7, with 8 bases aligning to TRBD2. The V segment lost 2 bases and the J segment 2 bases; nucleotides outside the gene matches: 5. The CDR3 contains 15 residues. Germline V gene data show CDR1 as MDHEN and CDR2 as SYDVKM. Here the CDR3 reads CASSLGGRPTYEQYF. CDR3 in DNA: TGTGCCAGCAGTTTAGGCGGGAGGCCAACCTACGAGCAGTACTTC.

This clone was recorded a few times. The rearrangement joins TRBV3-1 (or the pseudogene TRBV3-2) to TRBJ2-2; D remains ambiguous. Trimming pared 3 bases from V and 6 bases from J, leaving 14 bases between. This CDR3 spans 15 amino acids. Per the germline V gene, CDR1 is LGHDT and CDR2 is YNNKEL (reference sequence). The DNA of the CDR3 is TGTGCCAGCAGCCAGAGCGCGTTGACCGCCGGGGAGCTGTTTTTT. As protein: CASSQSALTAGELFF.

The chain is built from TRBV4-1 and TRBJ1-3; D unresolved. The ends were cut back, 4 bases at V and 0 bases at J, with 7 bases in the middle. The CDR3 contains 14 residues. The germline V gene encodes CDR1 MGHRA and CDR2 YSYEKL. CDR3 nucleotide sequence: TGCGCCAGCAGCCCGAGGAGCTCTGGAAACACCATATATTTT. Encoded protein: CASSPRSSGNTIYF.

The rearrangement uses TRBV4-1 and TRBJ1-4; a weak D match, TRBD1 (5 bases). V was cut by 0 bases and J by 4 bases, with 9 bases left in between. The CDR3 sequence is 15 residues long. CDR1 is MGHRA and CDR2 is YSYEKL in the germline V gene. CDR3 region: CASSQDSQVNEKLFF. The DNA for the CDR3 is TGCGCCAGCAGCCAAGATTCACAGGTTAATGAAAAACTGTTTTTT.

The rearrangement joins TRBV19 to TRBJ1-5; D is ambiguous. The CDR3 sequence is 16 residues long. Deletions cut 1 base from V and 4 bases from J, with 14 bases between. CDR1 LNHDA and CDR2 SQIVND come from the germline V gene (reference sequence). Written as DNA, the CDR3 is TGTGCCAGTAGTATAGTAGGTAGAGGTAGAAATCAGCCCCAGCATTTT. Its translation is CASSIVGRGRNQPQHF.

The gene calls are TRBV19 and TRBJ2-1, with D tentatively TRBD2 (6 bases). V gave up 10 bases and J gave up 2 bases, with 18 bases separating them. Germline V gene data show CDR1 as LNHDA and CDR2 as SQIVND (reference sequence). CDR3 size: 15 residues. CDR3 region: CATQTSGLTYNEQFF. The DNA of the CDR3 is TGTGCCACCCAAACATCGGGACTTACCTACAATGAGCAGTTCTTC.

This clone was seen just once. The gene calls are TRBV7-9 and TRBJ2-1; 8 nucleotides align to TRBD2. The V gene end was trimmed by 11 bases and the J gene end by 4 bases; junction bases not matched to a gene: 10. Germline CDR1 SEHNR, CDR2 FQNEAQ (reference sequence). The CDR3 runs to 14 residues. CDR3 nucleotides: TGTGCCGCACAGGTCGCGGGAGGATACAATGAGCAGTTCTTC. It yields the protein CAAQVAGGYNEQFF.

The chain joins TRBV11-2 to TRBJ1-2; TRBD1 matches 9 bases. The CDR3 is made up of 13 amino acids. Germline V CDR1 and CDR2: SGHAT, FQNNGV. J was trimmed by 3 bases and V by 7 bases; bases with no gene match: 3. The CDR3 coding sequence is TGTGCCAGCACCGGGGACAGGGACTATGGCTACACCTTC. Amino acids: CASTGDRDYGYTF.

V usage is TRBV7-2 and J usage is TRBJ2-7, with 10 bases matching TRBD2. Germline CDR1 is SGHTA and CDR2 is FQGNSA. The J segment lost 3 bases and the V segment lost 7 bases, leaving 3 bases of the junction unmatched. The CDR3 sequence is 13 residues long. In DNA, the CDR3 is TGTGCCAGCAACATAGCGGGAGGCTACGAGCAGTACTTC. Translation: CASNIAGGYEQYF.

The V call is TRBV3-1 (or the pseudogene TRBV3-2), the J call TRBJ1-2, with a possible D match to TRBD1 (6 bases). Deletions cut 2 bases from V and 8 bases from J, with 15 bases between. This CDR3 has 14 residues. Germline V lookup: CDR1 LGHDT, CDR2 YNNKEL (reference sequence). CDR3 loop: CASSQLTGSGGYTF. The CDR3 bases are TGTGCCAGCAGCCAACTGACAGGATCTGGAGGCTACACCTTC.

The rearrangement joins TRBV2 to TRBJ2-3; tentative D call: TRBD2 (6 bases). The V end lost 6 bases, the J end lost 0 bases, and 10 bases lay between the germline ends. This CDR3 has 14 residues. CDR1 is SNHLY and CDR2 is FYNNEI in the germline V gene. The CDR3 coding sequence is TGTGCCAGCAGAGTGGAGGGGAGCACAGATACGCAGTATTTT. Protein product: CASRVEGSTDTQYF.

The CDR3 here is CASSKALVSRGPSPLHF. CDR3 bases: TGTGCCAGCAGCAAAGCTCTCGTTAGCAGGGGGCCTTCACCCCTCCACTTT. The chain couples TRBV21-1 to TRBJ1-6; the table's D call of TRBD1 was not tested on the DNA. TRBV21-1 constitutes a pseudogene. CDR3 length: 17 amino acids.

V usage is TRBV5-1 and J usage is TRBJ2-7; no clear D gene. V gave up 4 bases and J gave up 0 bases, with 11 bases separating them. CDR1 is SGHRS, CDR2 YFSETQ, per germline. The CDR3 sequence is 14 residues long. This CDR3 is CASSLSADSYEQYF. CDR3 nucleotide sequence: TGCGCCAGCAGCCTGAGCGCAGACTCCTACGAGCAGTACTTC.

The table lists this clone with a count of one. This chain uses TRBV5-4 with TRBJ2-5, with D perhaps TRBD1 (5 bases). CDR1 is SGHNT, CDR2 YYREEE, per germline (reference sequence). V was cut by 0 bases and J by 0 bases, with 9 bases left in between. This CDR3 has 15 residues. CDR3 DNA sequence: TGTGCCAGCAGCTTGGAAGGGGCCAACCAAGAGACCCAGTACTTC. This translates into CASSLEGANQETQYF.

The chain couples TRBV7-3 to TRBJ2-1; no reliable D call. Germline V gives CDR1 SGHTA, CDR2 FQGTGA. V was clipped by 2 bases and J by 4 bases, with 6 bases between them. The CDR3 loop spans 13 amino acids. This CDR3 reads CASSLAPYNEQFF. The CDR3 DNA follows: TGTGCCAGCAGCTTAGCGCCTTACAATGAGCAGTTCTTC.